One and the same sample provided the 21 T cell receptor beta chains below, sequenced in a study of T cells after yellow fever vaccination. TCRdb reprocessed the 5' RACE reads via MiXCR and lists one record per CDR3 protein. The repertoire has 200,000 to 300,000 distinct CDR3 sequences, approximately 3.8% of them found once; the top ten carry about 19%. The material was PBMCs, obtained 15 days after the yellow fever booster vaccination. Source of these receptors: a man in his late teens or twenties who received the YFV17D yellow fever vaccine.

This clonotype was counted many times. The V and J genes are TRBV12-3 or TRBV12-4 and TRBJ2-3; D is ambiguous. Trimming pared 3 bases from V and 2 bases from J, leaving 9 bases between. The CDR3 extends over 14 amino acids. The CDR3 region is CASSLRSYTDTQYF. DNA for the CDR3: TGTGCCAGCAGTTTGCGCTCGTACACAGATACGCAGTATTTT.

CDR3: CASSLSGTSGGGPYNEQFF. In DNA form, the CDR3 reads TGTGCCAGCAGCCTGTCCGGGACTAGCGGGGGGGGTCCCTACAATGAGCAGTTCTTC. The chain uses TRBV7-2 and TRBJ2-1; 16 bases agree with TRBD2. J gave up 2 bases and V 5 bases, and 9 bases lay outside the gene matches. There are 19 residues in the CDR3. Looked up from germline, CDR1 is SGHTA and CDR2 is FQGNSA.

This clonotype was detected many times. The chain combines TRBV6-2 or TRBV6-3 with TRBJ2-7; weak D call: TRBD2 (6 bases). Germline CDR1 and CDR2: MNHEY and SVGEGT. The CDR3 has 13 amino acids. The V end lost 6 bases, the J end lost 6 bases, and 15 bases lay between the germline ends. The CDR3 spells CASSLGGAVEQYV. CDR3 in DNA: TGTGCCAGCAGCCTCGGAGGGGCCGTCGAGCAGTACGTC.

This clonotype was seen many times. J is TRBJ1-1 and V is TRBV20-1; weak D call: TRBD1 (5 bases). There are 14 residues in the CDR3. V dropped 5 bases and J dropped 0 bases, with 13 bases sitting between them. Looked up from germline, CDR1 is DFQATT and CDR2 is SNEGSKA (reference sequence). CDR3 in amino acids: CSAPATVMNTEAFF. DNA of the CDR3: TGCAGTGCTCCGGCGACAGTTATGAACACTGAAGCTTTCTTT.

This clonotype came up many times. The chain joins TRBV13 to TRBJ2-5, with D perhaps matching TRBD2 (5 bases). V gave up 2 bases and J gave up 5 bases, with 15 bases separating them. CDR1 is PRHDT, CDR2 FYEKMQ, per germline (reference sequence). The CDR3 runs to 15 residues. CDR3 loop: CASSLQRTTRETQYF. CDR3 bases: TGTGCCAGCAGCTTACAGCGGACCACACGGGAGACCCAGTACTTC. Full variable domain (rest looked up from reference TRBV13 and TRBJ2-5): AAGVIQSPRHLIKEKRETATLKCYPIPRHDTVYWYQQGPGQDPQFLISFYEKMQSDKGSIPDRFSAQQFSDYHSELNMSSLELGDSALYFCASSLQRTTRETQYFGPGTRLLVL.

This clonotype was picked up many times. This chain connects TRBV6-2 or TRBV6-3 to TRBJ2-2; 9 bases agree with TRBD2. V trimming: 6 bases; J trimming: 2 bases; junction bases outside the gene matches: 7. This CDR3 is 16 amino acids long. CDR1 is MNHEY, CDR2 SVGEGT, per germline. The CDR3 nucleotides are TGTGCCAGCAGACCCCTAGCGGGGCTAAACACCGGGGAGCTGTTTTTT. It codes for CASRPLAGLNTGELFF.

This clonotype has a count of ten or more. V and J are TRBV20-1 and TRBJ2-7, with a tentative D call TRBD2 (7 bases). Germline V gives CDR1 DFQATT, CDR2 SNEGSKA (reference sequence). The CDR3 totals 14 residues. V dropped 0 bases and J dropped 3 bases, with 12 bases sitting between them. The CDR3 sequence: CSARDMGGHYEQYF. CDR3 in DNA: TGCAGTGCTAGAGATATGGGGGGGCACTACGAGCAGTACTTC.

This clonotype was recorded many times. The chain recombines TRBV7-8 with TRBJ2-5, with a possible D match to TRBD2 (5 bases). The V end lost 6 bases, the J end lost 3 bases, and 14 bases lay between the germline ends. CDR1 is SGHVS and CDR2 is FQNEAQ in the germline V gene. The CDR3 sequence is 14 residues long. The CDR3 bases are TGTGCCAGCAGACGAGGGTGGTCCGAAGAGACCCAGTACTTC. Encoded protein: CASRRGWSEETQYF.

This clonotype has ten or more counts. The V gene is TRBV29-1, the J gene TRBJ2-5, with D possibly being TRBD1 or TRBD2 (5 bases each). Trimming removed 3 bases at V and 0 bases at J, with 14 bases between. Germline assignment: CDR1 SQVTM and CDR2 ANQGSEA. This CDR3 is 15 amino acids long. The chain's CDR3 is CSVDGTGTYQETQYF. CDR3 nucleotide sequence: TGCAGCGTTGACGGTACCGGGACCTACCAAGAGACCCAGTACTTC.

This clonotype was recorded many times. This sequence joins TRBV6-5 and TRBJ2-3; either TRBD1 or TRBD2 may fit D (5 bases each). Trimming removed 8 bases at V and 1 base at J, with 19 bases between. Germline V gives CDR1 MNHEY, CDR2 SVGAGI. This CDR3 contains 16 residues. The CDR3 DNA follows: TGTGCCAGCTCCCGGACGGGGCCGCGGGGCACAGATACGCAGTATTTT. This gives the protein CASSRTGPRGTDTQYF.

There are many counts of this clonotype. The chain carries TRBV20-1 and TRBJ2-3, with TRBD2 as a possible D gene (5 bases). Trimming pared 2 bases from V and 0 bases from J, leaving 9 bases between. The CDR3 consists of 14 residues. CDR1 DFQATT and CDR2 SNEGSKA come from the germline V gene (reference sequence). The CDR3 DNA sequence: TGCAGTGCTAGACCGCGGACTAGCACAGATACGCAGTATTTT. Amino acid sequence: CSARPRTSTDTQYF.

Many counts were recorded for this clonotype. The chain is built from TRBV4-2 and TRBJ1-2; perhaps TRBD1 as D (6 bases). Germline loops: CDR1 LGHNA, CDR2 YNFKEQ. The CDR3 is 13 amino acids. Trimming shortened V by 2 bases and J by 8 bases, and 12 bases separated the two germline ends. The CDR3 DNA follows: TGTGCCAGCAGCCAACCAGGGGCATGGGGCTACACCTTC. Translation: CASSQPGAWGYTF.

This clonotype was seen many times. The V call is TRBV28, the J call TRBJ2-1, with D hard to call. The CDR3 runs 12 residues. Trimming left V 6 bases short and J 6 bases short, with 9 bases between. Per the germline V gene, CDR1 is MDHEN and CDR2 is SYDVKM. CDR3 sequence reads: CASSRPPNEQFF. The CDR3, as DNA: TGTGCCAGCAGCCGACCCCCCAATGAGCAGTTCTTC. Full variable domain (rest looked up from reference TRBV28 and TRBJ2-1): DVKVTQSSRYLVKRTGEKVFLECVQDMDHENMFWYRQDPGLGLRLIYFSYDVKMKEKGDIPEGYSVSREKKERFSLILESASTNQTSMYLCASSRPPNEQFFGPGTRLTVL.

This clonotype was counted ten times or more. The CDR3 protein is CASSQDRVVTEAFF. In nucleotides, the CDR3 is TGTGCCAGCAGCCAAGACAGGGTGGTCACTGAAGCTTTCTTT. The gene calls are TRBV4-2 and TRBJ1-1; TRBD1 might be the D (5 bases). The V gene lost 0 bases and the J gene lost 4 bases, with 9 bases spanning the gap. The CDR3 is 14 amino acids. Germline V gives CDR1 LGHNA, CDR2 YNFKEQ.

This clonotype was detected many times. The chain recombines TRBV10-3 with TRBJ2-1; 7 bases match TRBD1. The germline CDR1 and CDR2 sequences are ENHRY and SYGVKD. Trimming at V came to 7 bases and at J to 0 bases, leaving 3 bases not matched to a gene. This CDR3 comprises 14 residues. The CDR3 DNA reads TGTGCCATCATGAGGGACAGCTCCTACAATGAGCAGTTCTTC. As protein: CAIMRDSSYNEQFF.

This clonotype was recorded many times. The rearrangement joins TRBV12-3 or TRBV12-4 to TRBJ2-5, with TRBD2 matching 8 bases. The CDR3 covers 15 residues. Trimming removed 6 bases from V and 5 bases from J; junction bases left unmatched: 11. In DNA, the CDR3 is TGTGCCAGCAGGGGGAAGCGGGGGAGCTGGGAGACCCAGTACTTC. Amino acids: CASRGKRGSWETQYF.

The chain carries TRBV12-3 or TRBV12-4 and TRBJ2-3; 7 bases are a match to TRBD2. The CDR3 covers 14 residues. The ends lost 9 bases at V and 1 base at J; junction bases unmatched: 7. The CDR3 here is CASKEAGRTDTQYF. CDR3 sequence (DNA): TGTGCCAGTAAGGAAGCGGGGCGCACAGATACGCAGTATTTT.

This clonotype was seen ten or more times. J is TRBJ2-1 and V is TRBV7-2; D is perhaps TRBD1 (5 bases). Trimming left V 4 bases short and J 14 bases short, with 18 bases between. The germline gives CDR1 SGHTA, CDR2 FQGNSA. The CDR3 is 13 residues long. The CDR3 here is CASSSQIDREEFF. In DNA, the CDR3 is TGTGCCAGCAGCTCCCAAATCGACAGAGAAGAGTTCTTC.

This clonotype was observed many times. V and J are TRBV4-2 and TRBJ1-2; D not certain. Germline V gene data show CDR1 as LGHNA and CDR2 as YNFKEQ. V lost 1 base, J lost 6 bases, and 12 bases lay in between. The CDR3 is made up of 14 amino acids. The CDR3 spells CASSQAAASHGYTF. The CDR3 nucleotides read TGTGCCAGCAGCCAAGCGGCGGCTAGTCATGGCTACACCTTC.

The table lists this clonotype with many counts. The chain couples TRBV30 to TRBJ1-3, with a weak D call TRBD1 (6 bases). V was shortened by 5 bases and J by 7 bases, with 18 bases between the two germline ends. This CDR3 region has 14 residues. Germline V gene lookup returns CDR1 GTSNPN and CDR2 SVGIG (reference sequence). The CDR3 is CAWSRRGPGNTIYF. DNA for the CDR3: TGTGCCTGGTCCCGGCGGGGGCCAGGGAACACCATATATTTT.

This clonotype was counted ten times or more. The chain employs TRBV20-1 and TRBJ1-1; 7 nucleotides align to TRBD1. This CDR3 is built from 15 residues. Germline CDR1 and CDR2: DFQATT and SNEGSKA (reference sequence). V trimming: 0 bases; J trimming: 5 bases; junction bases outside the gene matches: 9. CDR3 coding DNA: TGCAGTGCTAGAGACCTTCGAGGGGGCGGGACTGAAGCTTTCTTT. It specifies CSARDLRGGGTEAFF.